A selection of T cell receptor beta chains follows, all from one sample in a study of T cell changes during pregnancy in multiple sclerosis. The assay was immunoSEQ multiplex PCR, and TCRdb's table has in-frame clones only and misses some. This table holds about 38,000 clones, approximately 94% found once. The material was CD4+ T cells from peripheral blood mononuclear cells, obtained in the second trimester of pregnancy. The receptors originated from a female donor with multiple sclerosis, enrolled in a pregnancy study. CDR3s include the opening cysteine and the closing phenylalanine or tryptophan. D genes are given only for firm matches. The size of a clone is reported for some rows only, either as once, few or many, or as a class for expanded clones.

v_call	j_call	clone_size	d_call	cdr3_aa	cdr3_nt
TRBV6-5	TRBJ1-6	.	.	CASRPTQLPNSPLHF	TGTGCCAGCAGGCCGACACAACTCCCTAATTCACCCCTCCACTTT
TRBV2	TRBJ2-7	.	TRBD2	CASSEALGLAGEGIGLYEQYF	TGTGCCAGCAGTGAAGCCCTAGGACTAGCGGGAGAGGGTATAGGGTTGTACGAGCAGTACTTC
TRBV7-8	TRBJ2-2	.	.	CASSRHAGELFF	TGTGCCAGCAGCAGACATGCCGGGGAGCTGTTTTTT
TRBV7-9	TRBJ2-3	.	TRBD1	CASSWDSTTDTQYF	TGTGCCAGCAGCTGGGACAGCACCACAGATACGCAGTATTTT
TRBV7-3	TRBJ2-3	.	.	CASSASGRWNTQYF	TGTGCCAGCAGCGCCAGCGGGCGGTGGAATACGCAGTATTTT
TRBV13	TRBJ2-1	.	TRBD2	CASSLTTSPHNEQFF	TGTGCCAGCAGCTTAACGACTAGCCCCCACAATGAGCAGTTCTTC
TRBV28	TRBJ1-4	.	.	CASSGGAASAREKLFF	TGTGCCAGCAGCGGCGGGGCGGCCAGCGCTCGCGAAAAACTGTTTTTT
TRBV5-1	TRBJ2-1	.	TRBD2	CASRTGERGEQFF	TGCGCCAGCAGAACCGGGGAGCGGGGGGAGCAGTTCTTC
TRBV5-1	TRBJ2-7	once	.	CASSYLFTGYEQYF	TGCGCCAGCAGCTACTTGTTCACCGGCTACGAGCAGTACTTC
TRBV2	TRBJ1-5	.	.	CASSEGGRRFNQPQHF	TGTGCCAGCAGCGAGGGAGGGCGACGCTTTAATCAGCCCCAGCATTTT
TRBV4-1	TRBJ1-1	.	.	CASSQDTGHPNTEAFF	TGCGCCAGCAGCCAAGATACAGGACACCCAAACACTGAAGCTTTCTTT
TRBV7-9	TRBJ2-1	once	TRBD2	CASSLTILAGEVNEQFF	TGTGCCAGCAGCTTAACAATACTAGCGGGAGAGGTCAATGAGCAGTTCTTC
TRBV30	TRBJ2-7	once	TRBD1	CAWSSDRGNEQYF	TGTGCCTGGAGTTCCGACAGGGGGAACGAGCAGTACTTC
TRBV9	TRBJ2-1	.	.	CASSVDGASQQFF	TGTGCCAGCAGCGTAGATGGTGCGAGTCAGCAGTTCTTC
TRBV6-1	TRBJ1-1	.	TRBD1	CASTGTGRNTEAFF	TGTGCCAGCACTGGGACAGGGAGGAACACTGAAGCTTTCTTT
TRBV5-4	TRBJ2-3	.	TRBD2	CASRPGGGTDTQYF	TGTGCCAGCAGGCCGGGGGGAGGCACAGATACGCAGTATTTT
TRBV5-1	TRBJ2-1	.	TRBD2	CASSFGLAGDGEQFF	TGCGCCAGCAGCTTTGGACTAGCGGGAGACGGGGAGCAGTTCTTC
TRBV28	TRBJ2-7	once	.	CASSPVGTRYEQYF	TGTGCCAGCAGCCCCGTCGGGACTCGTTACGAGCAGTACTTC
TRBV4-3	TRBJ1-1	.	TRBD1	CASSQQTGVGTEAFF	TGCGCCAGCAGCCAGCAAACAGGGGTCGGCACTGAAGCTTTCTTT
TRBV27	TRBJ2-4	.	TRBD1	CASSAGGIGKNIQYF	TGTGCCAGCAGTGCAGGGGGCATTGGCAAAAACATTCAGTACTTC
TRBV7-9	TRBJ2-3	.	.	CASSLGRWATDTQYF	TGTGCCAGCAGCTTAGGGAGGTGGGCCACAGATACGCAGTATTTT
TRBV28	TRBJ2-7	.	.	CASSYSYEQYF	TGTGCCAGCAGCTATTCGTACGAGCAGTACTTC
TRBV18	TRBJ1-5	once	.	CASSLLVSGGGSNQPQHF	TGTGCCAGCTCCCTACTGGTCAGCGGGGGAGGGAGCAATCAGCCCCAGCATTTT
TRBV7-9	TRBJ1-2	.	TRBD1	CASSLDRTGGNYGYTF	TGTGCCAGCAGCTTAGATCGGACAGGGGGTAACTATGGCTACACCTTC
TRBV27	TRBJ1-4	.	.	CASSRRLLNEKLFF	TGTGCCAGCAGTAGGCGGCTCCTAAATGAAAAACTGTTTTTT
TRBV29-1	TRBJ2-3	.	.	CSVVDSGRTDTQYF	TGCAGCGTTGTTGATAGCGGCCGGACAGATACGCAGTATTTT
TRBV28	TRBJ2-7	.	.	CASGGMGNPYEQYF	TGTGCCAGCGGAGGGATGGGGAATCCCTACGAGCAGTACTTC
TRBV30	TRBJ1-5	.	TRBD1	CAWSYNRGIQPQHF	TGTGCCTGGAGTTACAACAGGGGGATTCAGCCCCAGCATTTT
TRBV6-1	TRBJ1-6	.	.	CASSPTTGYNSPLHF	TGTGCCAGCAGTCCTACAACGGGATATAATTCACCCCTCCACTTT
TRBV5-1	TRBJ1-3	.	.	CASSLRSSASSGNTIYF	TGCGCCAGCAGCTTGAGATCGTCGGCTAGCTCTGGAAACACCATATATTTT
TRBV19	TRBJ1-3	.	.	CASNIGRFSGNTIYF	TGTGCCAGTAACATCGGGAGATTCTCTGGAAACACCATATATTTT
TRBV7-8	TRBJ1-2	.	.	CASSSPRVSGYTF	TGTGCCAGCAGCTCGCCCAGGGTCTCTGGCTACACCTTC
TRBV2	TRBJ2-3	.	TRBD2	CASSDPSGGKDTQYF	TGTGCCAGCAGTGACCCTAGCGGGGGTAAAGATACGCAGTATTTT
TRBV19	TRBJ2-7	.	.	CASSITRTAYEQYF	TGTGCCAGTAGTATCACTCGGACAGCCTACGAGCAGTACTTC
TRBV19	TRBJ1-1	.	TRBD1	CASSMIHQGAGGTEAFF	TGTGCCAGTAGTATGATTCATCAGGGGGCAGGGGGCACTGAAGCTTTCTTT
TRBV7-2	TRBJ2-1	.	TRBD1	CASSQDRGRNNEQFF	TGTGCCAGCAGCCAGGACAGGGGCAGGAACAATGAGCAGTTCTTC
TRBV11-2	TRBJ2-2	.	.	CASSLQGGGNTGELFF	TGTGCCAGCAGCCTGCAGGGGGGAGGGAACACCGGGGAGCTGTTTTTT
TRBV7-2	TRBJ2-1	few	TRBD1	CASSPGTGLGREQFF	TGTGCCAGCAGCCCAGGGACAGGGTTAGGACGTGAGCAGTTCTTC
TRBV2	TRBJ1-1	.	.	CASRIQGTNTEAFF	TGTGCCAGCAGGATCCAGGGTACTAACACTGAAGCTTTCTTT
TRBV10-3	TRBJ2-2	.	TRBD1	CAIRGQGRTGELFF	TGTGCCATCAGGGGACAGGGAAGGACCGGGGAGCTGTTTTTT
TRBV18	TRBJ2-7	.	TRBD1	CASSPSGTGKSYEQYF	TGTGCCAGCTCACCATCCGGGACAGGCAAATCCTACGAGCAGTACTTC
TRBV7-2	TRBJ2-7	.	TRBD1	CASSLGTGVAYEQYF	TGTGCCAGCAGCTTAGGGACAGGGGTGGCCTACGAGCAGTACTTC
TRBV6-5	TRBJ2-1	.	TRBD1	CASSSTDRVLGEQFF	TGTGCCAGCAGTTCAACGGACAGGGTCCTTGGTGAGCAGTTCTTC
TRBV7-9	TRBJ1-4	.	.	CASSARLGAYEKLFF	TGTGCCAGCAGCGCGCGGTTAGGCGCTTATGAAAAACTGTTTTTT
TRBV15	TRBJ1-2	.	.	CATSRDRGRGWGYTF	TGTGCCACCAGCAGAGATAGAGGCAGGGGCTGGGGCTACACCTTC
TRBV6-1	TRBJ2-5	.	.	CASSALTGPQETQYF	TGTGCCAGCAGTGCCCTTACAGGCCCCCAAGAGACCCAGTACTTC
TRBV4-3	TRBJ2-1	.	.	CASSQGVEYNEQFF	TGCGCCAGCAGCCAAGGAGTAGAATACAATGAGCAGTTCTTC
TRBV14	TRBJ1-1	.	TRBD1	CASSQGTGTEAFF	TGTGCCAGCAGCCAGGGGACAGGGACTGAAGCTTTCTTT
TRBV29-1	TRBJ1-2	.	TRBD1	CSVPRQTGVGYTF	TGCAGCGTTCCGCGCCAAACAGGGGTAGGCTACACCTTC
TRBV19	TRBJ2-7	.	.	CASSSRGALAEQYF	TGTGCCAGTAGTTCCCGGGGGGCCCTCGCCGAGCAGTACTTC
TRBV7-2	TRBJ2-5	.	.	CASSLGGTPETQYF	TGTGCCAGCAGCCTAGGAGGAACCCCAGAGACCCAGTACTTC
TRBV19	TRBJ2-1	.	.	CASIGSHTAHYNEQFF	TGTGCCAGTATAGGTTCGCACACAGCCCACTACAATGAGCAGTTCTTC
TRBV7-2	TRBJ1-2	.	.	CASRLQLTGRPYGYTF	TGTGCCAGCAGGCTACAGCTGACAGGCCGACCCTATGGCTACACCTTC
TRBV5-1	TRBJ2-2	.	TRBD2	CASSPNPTSGTTGELFF	TGCGCCAGCAGCCCGAATCCTACTAGCGGGACCACCGGGGAGCTGTTTTTT
TRBV28	TRBJ2-5	.	.	CASSLLEPYQETQYF	TGTGCCAGCAGCCTACTTGAGCCCTACCAAGAGACCCAGTACTTC